The present entry profiles one T cell receptor (beta chain) with its context. The antigen is not known. These data come from a study of vaccination effects on CD4 cells after COVID-19. Study outcomes and limitations: Missing from the study were early post-infection timepoints, and its convalescent patients were few.

Clones were read by immunoSEQ multiplex PCR, and TCRdb kept only the in-frame ones, dropping some. The sample holds 40,000 to 50,000 clones, under 85% seen once. Germline CDR1 SGDLS, CDR2 YYNGEE. Trimming cost V 4 bases and J 9 bases, with 14 bases left between them. The CDR3 length is 13 residues. CD4+ T cells specific for antigen were expanded with viral peptide pools by the ViraFEST assay before sequencing. Subsequent to about 10 days of culture, CD4+ T cells were isolated. Previously uninfected by SARS-CoV-2, the vaccine recipients also showed negative nucleocapsid antibodies. Every well got two million PBMC, which were grown with 10 IU/ml IL-2 and approximately 9.7 ug/ml peptides. In the cultures, half the medium was exchanged for IL-2 medium on days 3 and 7.

The specimen was CD4+ T cells from PBMCs cultured with HCoV-NL63 spike peptides, collected before COVID-19 vaccination. The chain uses TRBV9 and TRBJ2-1, with unresolved D. The origin of this receptor is a human donor who received a COVID-19 vaccine. Here the CDR3 reads CASSPPPISEQFF. CDR3 bases: TGTGCCAGCAGCCCCCCCCCAATAAGTGAGCAGTTCTTC.